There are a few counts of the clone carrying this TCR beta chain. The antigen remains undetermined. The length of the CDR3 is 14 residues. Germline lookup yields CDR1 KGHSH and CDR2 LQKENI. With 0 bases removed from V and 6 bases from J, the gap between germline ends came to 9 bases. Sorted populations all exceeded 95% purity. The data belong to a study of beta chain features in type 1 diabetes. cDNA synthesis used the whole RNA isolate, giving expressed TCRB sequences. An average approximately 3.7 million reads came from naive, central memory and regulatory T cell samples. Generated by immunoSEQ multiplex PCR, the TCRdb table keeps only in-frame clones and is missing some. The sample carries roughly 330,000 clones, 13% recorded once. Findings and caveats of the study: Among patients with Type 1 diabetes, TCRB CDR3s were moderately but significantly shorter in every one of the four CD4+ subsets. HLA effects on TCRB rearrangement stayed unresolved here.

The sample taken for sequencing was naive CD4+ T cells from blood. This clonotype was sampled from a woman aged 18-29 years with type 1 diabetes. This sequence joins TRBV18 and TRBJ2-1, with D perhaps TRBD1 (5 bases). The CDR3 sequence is CASSPPWGPNEQFF. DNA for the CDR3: TGTGCCAGCTCACCACCTTGGGGCCCCAATGAGCAGTTCTTC.